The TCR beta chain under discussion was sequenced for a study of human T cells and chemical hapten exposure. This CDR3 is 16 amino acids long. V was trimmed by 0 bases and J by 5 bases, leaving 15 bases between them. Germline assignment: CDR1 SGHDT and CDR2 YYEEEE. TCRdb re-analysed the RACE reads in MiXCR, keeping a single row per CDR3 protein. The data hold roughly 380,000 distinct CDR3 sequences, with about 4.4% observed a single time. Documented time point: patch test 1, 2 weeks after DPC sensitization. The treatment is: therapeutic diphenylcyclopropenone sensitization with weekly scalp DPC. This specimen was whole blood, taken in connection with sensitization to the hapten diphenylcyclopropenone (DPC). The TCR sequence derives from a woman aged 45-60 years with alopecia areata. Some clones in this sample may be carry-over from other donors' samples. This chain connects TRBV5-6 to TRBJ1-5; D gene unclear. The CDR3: CASSLGPGPWDQPQHF. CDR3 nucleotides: TGTGCCAGCAGCTTGGGTCCAGGTCCTTGGGATCAGCCCCAGCATTTT. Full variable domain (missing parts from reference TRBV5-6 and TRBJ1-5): DAGVTQSPTHLIKTRGQQVTLRCSPKSGHDTVSWYQQALGQGPQFIFQYYEEEERQRGNFPDRFSGHQFPNYSSELNVNALLLGDSALYLCASSLGPGPWDQPQHFGDGTRLSIL.